Listed here are 27 T cell receptor beta chains from one sample, sequenced in a study of T cells in Graves' hyperthyroidism and ophthalmopathy. There were TCR beta CDR3 regions amplified from RNA transcripts. The HTBI primer set served for first-round RT-PCR of the TCR CDR3. TCRdb passed the multiplex PCR reads through MiXCR, listing each CDR3 protein once. This sample has approximately 560,000 distinct CDR3 sequences; 15% to 17% occur once, and the top ten carry under 8%. The specimen sequenced was blood. These receptors were collected from a woman aged 25-40 years with Graves' hyperthyroidism.

This clonotype was counted many times. V is TRBV28 and J is TRBJ1-2; D is uncertain. V lost 5 bases and J lost 4, with 20 bases in between. The CDR3 spans 16 residues. Germline CDR1 reads MDHEN; CDR2 reads SYDVKM. DNA of the CDR3: TGTGCCAGCAGTAGTTCAGATCCGATTGGGTTCTATGGCTACACCTTC. Residues: CASSSSDPIGFYGYTF.

This clonotype has a handful of counts. V usage is TRBV5-1 and J usage is TRBJ2-5; TRBD1 agrees at 7 bases. This CDR3 has 15 amino acids. The germline V gene has CDR1 SGHRS and CDR2 YFSETQ. The V and J ends lost 5 bases and 1 base, in that order; junction bases with no gene match: 8. CDR3 bases: TGCGCCAGCAGTTTTATACAGGGGACCCAAGAGACCCAGTACTTC. It codes for CASSFIQGTQETQYF.

This clonotype came up many times. V is TRBV29-1 and J is TRBJ2-7; weak D call: TRBD2 (5 bases). Germline values: CDR1 SQVTM, CDR2 ANQGSEA. Between the trimmed V and J ends, which lost 4 bases and 6 bases, there was a span of 19 bases. This CDR3 contains 14 residues. The CDR3 reads CSVGRPESRGEQYF. CDR3 sequence (DNA): TGCAGCGTTGGCAGGCCCGAGTCTCGGGGCGAGCAGTACTTC.

This clonotype has a count of ten or more. A junction end diverges from the germline sequence, so it may reflect a read error. The rearrangement links TRBV7-7 to TRBJ2-1, with D maybe TRBD2 (5 bases). The CDR3 totals 13 residues. The germline CDR1 and CDR2 sequences are SSHAT and FNYEAQ (reference sequence). The CDR3 here is CASSLVSRGEQFF. The CDR3 coding sequence is TGTGCTAGCAGCTTAGTTAGTCGGGGTGAGCAGTTCTTC.

There are a few counts of this clonotype. The rearrangement joins TRBV19 to TRBJ1-4; 7 positions match TRBD1. The junction had 11 bases not matched to a gene; V was cut back by 6 bases and J by 7 bases. The CDR3 extends over 15 amino acids. Germline V gene data show CDR1 as LNHDA and CDR2 as SQIVND (reference sequence). As DNA, the CDR3 is TGTGCCAGTAGCCACGGACGGCAGGGGGGTGAAAAACTGTTTTTT. It yields the protein CASSHGRQGGEKLFF. The full variable domain, rest sourced from reference TRBV19 and TRBJ1-4, is DGGITQSPKYLFRKEGQNVTLSCEQNLNHDAMYWYRQDPGQGLRLIYYSQIVNDFQKGDIAEGYSVSREKKESFPLTVTSAQKNPTAFYLCASSHGRQGGEKLFFGSGTQLSVL.

In its sample, this clonotype was seen many times. The chain employs TRBV7-9 and TRBJ2-7; TRBD2 might be the D (5 bases). Germline V gene data show CDR1 as SEHNR and CDR2 as FQNEAQ (reference sequence). V lost 0 bases and J 3 bases, leaving 9 bases between the germline ends. The CDR3 length is 14 residues. The CDR3: CASSLAGRDYEQYF. CDR3 bases: TGTGCCAGCAGCTTAGCCGGCCGGGACTACGAGCAGTACTTC.

This clonotype was counted only a few times. The rearrangement uses TRBV20-1 and TRBJ2-2, with 8 nucleotides matching TRBD2. CDR1 and CDR2 (germline): DFQATT, SNEGSKA (reference sequence). The V and J ends lost 6 bases and 0 bases, in that order; junction bases with no gene match: 6. The CDR3 loop spans 15 amino acids. The CDR3 sequence is CSAYAGGPNTGELFF. The CDR3 DNA follows: TGCAGTGCGTACGCGGGAGGACCGAACACCGGGGAGCTGTTTTTT.

This clonotype was seen at least ten times. The chain employs TRBV30 and TRBJ1-1, with 7 bases matching TRBD1. In germline, CDR1 is GTSNPN, CDR2 SVGIG (reference sequence). This CDR3 has 15 amino acids. V gave up 5 bases and J gave up 4 bases; unmatched junction bases: 13. The chain's CDR3 is CAWQGQPLLGTEAFF. Written as DNA, the CDR3 is TGTGCCTGGCAGGGACAGCCGCTTTTAGGCACTGAAGCTTTCTTT.

This clonotype was picked up many times. The CDR3 loop reads CASRSGQGAYEQYF. The CDR3 DNA follows: TGTGCCAGCAGATCGGGACAGGGGGCATACGAGCAGTACTTC. The V gene is TRBV27, the J gene TRBJ2-7, with 12 bases fitting TRBD1. Germline assignment: CDR1 MNHEY and CDR2 SMNVEV (reference sequence). The CDR3 sequence is 14 residues long. V shed 6 bases and J 4 bases; nucleotides not matched to a gene: 4.

On this clonotype itself: An end of the junction differs from the germline gene, which may be a read error. The CDR3: CGVEHEGTDNYGYTF. The CDR3 coding sequence is TGCGGCGTTGAACATGAGGGGACAGATAACTATGGCTACACCTTC. This rearrangement joins TRBV29-1 to TRBJ1-2; 7 bases match TRBD1. Germline V CDR1 and CDR2: SQVTM, ANQGSEA. This CDR3 spans 15 amino acids. The entire variable domain, with the rest obtained from reference TRBV29-1 and TRBJ1-2, is as follows: SAVISQKPSRDICQRGTSLTIQCQVDSQVTMMFWYRQQPGQSLTLIATANQGSEATYESGFVIDKFPISRPNLTFSTLTVSNMSPEDSSIYLCGVEHEGTDNYGYTFGSGTRLTVV.

V and J are TRBV5-1 and TRBJ1-2, with TRBD1 as a possible D gene (6 bases). CDR3 length: 12 amino acids. CDR1 SGHRS and CDR2 YFSETQ come from the germline V gene. Trimming pared 4 bases from V and 4 bases from J, leaving 8 bases between. CDR3 coding DNA: TGCGCCAGCAGCGAGGGGGTCTATGGCTACACCTTC. It is translated as CASSEGVYGYTF.

The chain uses TRBV10-3 and TRBJ2-7; TRBD2 agrees at 8 bases. The CDR3 is made up of 15 amino acids. Germline CDR1 and CDR2: ENHRY and SYGVKD. The V segment lost 10 bases and the J segment 4 bases; nucleotides outside the gene matches: 15. This chain's CDR3 is CATSPVSSGGYEQYF. CDR3 nucleotide sequence: TGTGCCACCAGCCCCGTGTCCTCGGGGGGGTACGAGCAGTACTTC.

This clonotype was counted between two and nine times. The V gene is TRBV6-2 or TRBV6-3, the J gene TRBJ2-7, with no clear D. This CDR3 spans 14 amino acids. V lost 0 bases to trimming and J lost 2 bases, with 8 bases between them. CDR1 and CDR2 (germline): MNHEY, SVGEGT. DNA of the CDR3: TGTGCCAGCAGTTACTCGGGTTATCCCTACGAGCAGTACTTC. Translated, it gives CASSYSGYPYEQYF.

Worth noting for this clonotype: A much larger clone sits a single nucleotide away, making a read error possible. The chain has TRBV12-3 or TRBV12-4 and TRBJ1-1, with D unresolved. This CDR3 contains 14 residues. CDR3 nucleotides: TGTGCCAGCACCCTTGGGGATGCGTTCACTGATGCTTTCTTT. Its protein product is CASTLGDAFTDAFF.

This clonotype was picked up many times. CDR3 sequence reads: CASSYSPTGGNEQYF. The DNA of the CDR3 is TGTGCCAGCAGTTACTCGCCTACAGGGGGCAACGAGCAGTACTTC. J is TRBJ2-7 and V is TRBV6-5; 9 bases are a match to TRBD1. The germline gives CDR1 MNHEY, CDR2 SVGAGI. The CDR3 consists of 15 residues. The V gene end was trimmed by 0 bases and the J gene end by 5 bases; junction bases not matched to a gene: 5.

Ten or more counts support this clonotype. The J gene is TRBJ2-7, the V gene TRBV30; D unclear. The CDR3 sequence is 13 residues long. Deletions cut 3 bases from V and 0 bases from J, with 9 bases between. Germline loops: CDR1 GTSNPN, CDR2 SVGIG (reference sequence). Here the CDR3 reads CAWSLWVSYEQYF. DNA for the CDR3: TGTGCCTGGAGCTTGTGGGTCTCCTACGAGCAGTACTTC. Looking up the rest from reference TRBV30 and TRBJ2-7 gives the full variable domain: SQTIHQWPATLVQPVGSPLSLECTVEGTSNPNLYWYRQAAGRGLQLLFYSVGIGQISSEVPQNLSASRPQDRQFILSSKKLLLSDSGFYLCAWSLWVSYEQYFGPGTRLTVT.

This clonotype has just a few counts. The chain employs TRBV7-9 and TRBJ2-2, with 9 positions matching TRBD2. V shed 0 bases, J shed 6 bases, and the junction held 8 bases outside the gene matches. Germline assignment: CDR1 SEHNR and CDR2 FQNEAQ (reference sequence). The CDR3 covers 17 residues. As DNA, the CDR3 is TGTGCCAGCAGCTTAGCCTTTAGCGGGAGTCGGGCCGGGGAGCTGTTTTTT. Translated: CASSLAFSGSRAGELFF.

This rearrangement joins TRBV28 to TRBJ1-1, with TRBD1 as a possible D gene (6 bases). The CDR3 contains 13 residues. Germline CDR1 MDHEN, CDR2 SYDVKM. V lost 1 base to trimming and J lost 6 bases, with 9 bases between them. The chain's CDR3 is CASSLSGGAEAFF. CDR3 nucleotide sequence: TGTGCCAGCAGTTTATCGGGGGGCGCTGAAGCTTTCTTT.

The chain carries TRBV18 and TRBJ2-2, with D possibly called TRBD1 or TRBD2 (5 bases each). Germline-derived CDR1 and CDR2 are KGHSH and LQKENI. V shed 5 bases and J shed 4 bases, with 14 bases lying between them. The CDR3 consists of 15 residues. Here the CDR3 reads CASSSARELTGELFF. CDR3 coding DNA: TGTGCCAGCTCATCTGCCAGGGAGCTCACCGGGGAGCTGTTTTTT.

This clonotype showed up just a few times. The gene calls are TRBV6-1 and TRBJ1-2, with a possible D match to TRBD1 (5 bases). Deletions cut 6 bases from V and 6 bases from J, with 11 bases between. The germline V gene encodes CDR1 MNHNS and CDR2 SASEGT. The CDR3 has 12 amino acids. The CDR3 loop is CASRGTVDGYTF. The CDR3 region has the DNA TGTGCCAGCAGAGGGACCGTTGATGGCTACACCTTC.

This clonotype was recorded at least ten times. The chain combines TRBV20-1 with TRBJ2-3; D is uncertain. In germline, CDR1 is DFQATT, CDR2 SNEGSKA (reference sequence). Trimming pared 3 bases from V and 1 base from J, leaving 17 bases between. The CDR3 length is 16 residues. CDR3 region: CSASANWRTGTDTQYF. In DNA form, the CDR3 reads TGCAGTGCTAGCGCCAATTGGCGGACGGGCACAGATACGCAGTATTTT.

This clonotype has a handful of counts. A read error may explain this, as a much larger clone is one base away. V usage is TRBV27 and J usage is TRBJ1-1, with TRBD1 identical over 8 bases. The CDR3 length is 14 residues. The ends lost 5 bases at V and 5 bases at J; junction bases unmatched: 7. Per the germline V gene, CDR1 is MNHEY and CDR2 is SMNVEV (reference sequence). The CDR3 is CASSEGTGRTEAFF. In DNA, the CDR3 is TGTGCCAGCAGTGAAGGGACAGGTCGAACTGAAGCTTTCTTT.

In this sample, this clonotype turned up many times. This chain uses TRBV30 with TRBJ2-1; D may be TRBD2 (5 bases). V was trimmed by 4 bases and J by 2 bases, leaving 9 bases between them. Germline V lookup: CDR1 GTSNPN, CDR2 SVGIG (reference sequence). This CDR3 spans 13 amino acids. The CDR3 DNA sequence: TGTGCCTGGAACTCCGGGACCTACAATGAGCAGTTCTTC. Protein: CAWNSGTYNEQFF. The full variable domain, its missing parts supplied by reference TRBV30 and TRBJ2-1, is SQTIHQWPATLVQPVGSPLSLECTVEGTSNPNLYWYRQAAGRGLQLLFYSVGIGQISSEVPQNLSASRPQDRQFILSSKKLLLSDSGFYLCAWNSGTYNEQFFGPGTRLTVL.

DNA for the CDR3: TGTGCCAGCAGCTGGGGGGTAGACACTGAAGCTTTCTTT. This gives the protein CASSWGVDTEAFF. The chain combines TRBV5-5 with TRBJ1-1, with D tentatively TRBD1 (5 bases). Germline lookup yields CDR1 SGHKS and CDR2 YYEKEE (reference sequence). The V and J ends lost 3 bases and 3 bases respectively, with 9 bases between them. This CDR3 has 13 amino acids.

In this sample, this clonotype turned up many times. The rearrangement joins TRBV20-1 to TRBJ2-3; 8 bases are a match to TRBD2. The CDR3 is made up of 14 amino acids. Germline V gene sequence: CDR1 DFQATT, CDR2 SNEGSKA (reference sequence). V was clipped by 3 bases and J by 4 bases; unmatched bases: 6. CDR3 in DNA: TGCAGTGCTAGCGGGAGGGCCGGCGCAGATACGCAGTATTTT. Protein sequence: CSASGRAGADTQYF.

This clonotype was seen a handful of times. The chain joins TRBV5-4 to TRBJ1-1, with D perhaps matching TRBD1 (5 bases). Trimming pared 1 base from V and 1 base from J, leaving 14 bases between. Germline CDR1 is SGHNT and CDR2 is YYREEE (reference sequence). The CDR3 sequence is 16 residues long. The CDR3 nucleotides are TGTGCCAGCAGCTTGTGGGGCTTGGGGGGGAACACTGAAGCTTTCTTT. Protein product: CASSLWGLGGNTEAFF. Variable domain in full (rest from reference TRBV5-4 and TRBJ1-1): ETGVTQSPTHLIKTRGQQVTLRCSSQSGHNTVSWYQQALGQGPQFIFQYYREEENGRGNFPPRFSGLQFPNYSSELNVNALELDDSALYLCASSLWGLGGNTEAFFGQGTRLTVV.

This clonotype was seen many times. The chain links TRBV3-1 to TRBJ2-7; TRBD1 might be the D (6 bases). The CDR3 is made up of 15 amino acids. Trimming stripped 2 bases from V and 3 bases from J, with 14 bases between. The germline V gene has CDR1 LGHDT and CDR2 YNNKEL (reference sequence). CDR3 sequence (DNA): TGTGCCAGCAGCCAATCAGGGACACCGATCTACGAGCAGTACTTC. Its protein product is CASSQSGTPIYEQYF.